This T cell receptor (beta chain) derives from a study of vaccination and CD4 T cells after COVID-19. Background on the study: The makeup of the convalescents was six males and four females, two of them Hispanic. Cells received overlapping spike peptides from SARS-CoV-2, HCoV-NL63, HCoV-OC43 and HCoV-229E as stimulation.

The treatment here: roughly ten-day PBMC culture with coronavirus spike peptide pools or control peptides (ViraFEST assay). V lost 4 bases, J lost 6 bases, and 7 bases lay in between. Germline lookup yields CDR1 SGHTA and CDR2 FQGNSA. The CDR3 is 11 residues long. Oncomine TCR Beta short-read sequencing was applied to DNA from cultured CD4+ T cells. TCRdb called the PCR reads again in MiXCR, with one record for every CDR3 protein. This table has some 10,000 distinct CDR3 sequences, roughly 42% appearing once. A note on this clonotype: The antigen is unknown.

Whole-study results and caveats: Convalescent patients' median share of reactive clones seen only post-vaccination was 80% to 90%.

Sequencing input: CD4+ T cells from blood, cultured in vitro. V usage is TRBV7-2 and J usage is TRBJ2-7, with D tentatively TRBD2 (5 bases). This receptor was obtained from a human donor who had recovered from COVID-19. The CDR3 region has the DNA TGTGCCAGCAGCTCGGGGATCGAGCAGTACTTC. Protein: CASSSGIEQYF.